Shown below are 2 T cell receptor beta chains from a single sample sequenced in a study of cytomegalovirus exposure and HLA in healthy donors. The PCR used 60 Vbeta and 13 Jbeta primers. Profiling relied on immunoSEQ multiplex PCR, and the TCRdb table lists in-frame clones only, not all of them. The profile covers under 200,000 clones, with almost 75% appearing a single time and 5.4% taken by the ten largest. The sample taken for sequencing was PBMCs. These receptors were taken from a woman under 30 in good health and CMV-seropositive.

The V and J genes are TRBV2 and TRBJ2-2, with D perhaps matching TRBD2 (6 bases). The germline V gene encodes CDR1 SNHLY and CDR2 FYNNEI. The CDR3 is 15 residues long. V was trimmed by 8 bases and J by 6 bases, leaving 19 bases between them. The CDR3 loop reads CASDLNPRGSGELFF. The CDR3 DNA follows: TGTGCCAGCGACTTAAACCCCCGGGGGTCCGGGGAGCTGTTTTTT.

The chain joins TRBV28 to TRBJ1-1; weak D call: TRBD1 (5 bases). There are 14 residues in the CDR3. V was trimmed by 4 bases and J by 3 bases, leaving 12 bases between them. Germline V gives CDR1 MDHEN, CDR2 SYDVKM. CDR3 bases: TGTGCCAGCAGTTCCCCCGGGGGATACACTGAAGCTTTCTTT. It yields the protein CASSSPGGYTEAFF.